One and the same sample provided the 8 T cell receptor beta chains below, sequenced in a study of neoadjuvant anti-PD-1 for oral cavity cancer. Produced via immunoSEQ multiplex PCR; TCRdb's table is partial and in-frame only. The table records 9,500 to 10,000 clones, 60% to 70% of them present only once. Time point denoted: after neoadjuvant nivolumab, at surgical resection. The source material was PBMCs, sampled after nivolumab (anti-PD-1) treatment. These receptors were obtained from a person between 40 and 79 years old with oral cavity squamous cell carcinoma.

V and J are TRBV4-2 and TRBJ1-1; D perhaps matches TRBD1 (5 bases). Germline V gene lookup returns CDR1 LGHNA and CDR2 YNFKEQ. The CDR3 is 16 residues long. V was trimmed by 0 bases and J by 4 bases, leaving 15 bases between them. CDR3 region: CASSQDQLSGGTEAFF. DNA of the CDR3: TGTGCCAGCAGCCAAGATCAATTAAGCGGGGGCACTGAAGCTTTCTTT.

This chain's CDR3 is CASSPPVTGQGWSPLHF. CDR3 DNA: TGTGCCAGCTCACCACCGGTTACTGGACAGGGGTGGTCACCCCTCCACTTT. This chain links TRBV18 with TRBJ1-6; 9 nucleotides align to TRBD1. Germline-derived CDR1 and CDR2 are KGHSH and LQKENI. The CDR3 is 17 amino acids. After removal of 0 bases from V and 10 bases from J, the junction contained 10 bases not matched to a gene.

The chain recombines TRBV7-2 with TRBJ2-1; D not certain. CDR1 is SGHTA, CDR2 FQGNSA, per germline. The CDR3 has 13 amino acids. Trimming left V 3 bases short and J 10 bases short, with 13 bases between. In DNA form, the CDR3 reads TGTGCCAGCAGCTTTTTAGTACCACCAGAGCAGTTCTTC. Translating it yields CASSFLVPPEQFF.

The chain links TRBV5-4 to TRBJ1-1, with D hard to call. The ends were cut back, 4 bases at V and 4 bases at J, with 8 bases in the middle. The germline CDR1 and CDR2 sequences are SGHNT and YYREEE (reference sequence). The CDR3 runs 12 residues. The CDR3 loop reads CASSVGSTEAFF. The CDR3 bases are TGTGCCAGCAGCGTCGGGAGCACTGAAGCTTTCTTT.

The chain recombines TRBV30 with TRBJ1-6, with 8 nucleotides matching TRBD1. V shed 1 base, J shed 10 bases, and the junction held 9 bases outside the gene matches. This CDR3 is 15 amino acids long. The germline CDR1 and CDR2 sequences are GTSNPN and SVGIG (reference sequence). CDR3 coding DNA: TGTGCCTGGAGTGAGCAGGGGGCTTCTTCCTCACCCCTCCACTTT. Translation gives CAWSEQGASSSPLHF.

This clone was observed a few times. The chain is built from TRBV5-6 and TRBJ2-7; 9 bases are shared with TRBD1. The CDR3 is 15 residues long. The V and J ends lost 4 bases and 6 bases, in that order; junction bases with no gene match: 11. Germline V CDR1 and CDR2: SGHDT, YYEEEE. The CDR3 loop is CASSKRPGQGSEQYF. The CDR3 DNA reads TGTGCCAGCAGCAAACGTCCGGGACAGGGTTCCGAGCAGTACTTC.

This chain uses TRBV5-8 with TRBJ2-3; the D gene is possibly TRBD1 (6 bases). CDR1 is SGHTS, CDR2 YDEGEE, per germline. Trimming shortened V by 4 bases and J by 6 bases, and 9 bases separated the two germline ends. This CDR3 comprises 12 residues. CDR3 amino acids: CASSPQGDTQYF. In nucleotides, the CDR3 is TGTGCCAGCAGCCCCCAGGGGGATACGCAGTATTTT. Supplemented by reference TRBV5-8 and TRBJ2-3, the full variable domain reads EAGVTQSPTHLIKTRGQQATLRCSPISGHTSVYWYQQALGLGLQFLLWYDEGEERNRGNFPPRFSGRQFPNYSSELNVNALELEDSALYLCASSPQGDTQYFGPGTRLTVL.

This sequence joins TRBV6-1 and TRBJ1-6, with D possibly matching TRBD1 (6 bases). The CDR3 is made up of 15 amino acids. Germline-derived CDR1 and CDR2 are MNHNS and SASEGT. With 6 bases removed from V and 7 bases from J, the gap between germline ends came to 16 bases. The CDR3 spells CASRALSQGNSPLHF. DNA of the CDR3: TGTGCCAGCAGGGCCCTCTCACAGGGAAATTCACCCCTCCACTTT.